This T cell receptor (beta chain) was sequenced during a study of blood T cell repertoires in COVID-19. Study-level information: Samples taken during acute and convalescent COVID-19 were collected in the United States, Italy and Spain.

Authors' analysis steps: Scientists estimated how many nucleated cells there were by amplifying reference gene primers. Method: immunoSEQ multiplex PCR; TCRdb's copy keeps in-frame clones and lacks some. The DNA was the basis for D and trimming; V, J and clone size are from that table. Of about 320,000 clones listed, 86% are singletons. The CDR3 runs to 17 residues. Germline V lookup: CDR1 SNHLY, CDR2 FYNNEI. The V and J ends lost 5 bases and 0 bases, in that order; junction bases with no gene match: 7. The genes are TRBV2 and TRBJ2-6, with 7 bases that match TRBD1. The sample consisted of peripheral blood. This clonotype originated in a woman aged 45-65 years with acute or convalescent COVID-19. The CDR3 is CASSLRPGGSGANVLTF. The CDR3 DNA is TGTGCCAGCAGTTTACGTCCAGGGGGCTCTGGGGCCAACGTCCTGACTTTC.